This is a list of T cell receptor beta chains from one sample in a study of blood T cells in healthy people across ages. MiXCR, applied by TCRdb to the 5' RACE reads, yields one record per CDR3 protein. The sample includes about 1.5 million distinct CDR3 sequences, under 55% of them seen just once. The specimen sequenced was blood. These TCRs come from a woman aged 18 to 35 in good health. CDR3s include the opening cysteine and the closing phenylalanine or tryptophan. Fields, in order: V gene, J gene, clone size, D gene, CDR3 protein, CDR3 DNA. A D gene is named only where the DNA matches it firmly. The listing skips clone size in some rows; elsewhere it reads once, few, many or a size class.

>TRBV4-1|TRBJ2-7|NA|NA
CASRTQTAGFYEQYF
TGCGCCAGCAGAACACAGACGGCGGGGTTCTACGAGCAGTACTTC
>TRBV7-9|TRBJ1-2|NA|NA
CASSLRSGQQVYGYTF
TGTGCCAGCAGCTTGAGGTCTGGACAGCAGGTCTATGGCTACACCTTC
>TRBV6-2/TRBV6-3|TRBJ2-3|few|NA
CASRRQPSTDTQYF
TGTGCCAGTCGCCGACAGCCTAGCACAGATACGCAGTATTTT
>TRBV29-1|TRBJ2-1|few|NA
CSGTGRNEQFF
TGCAGCGGTACAGGGAGGAATGAGCAGTTCTTC
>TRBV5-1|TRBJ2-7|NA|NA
CASSWESTSYEQYF
TGCGCCAGCAGCTGGGAGTCGACCTCCTACGAGCAGTACTTC
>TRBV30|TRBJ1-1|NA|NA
CAGRPGHTEAFF
TGTGCCGGCCGTCCAGGGCACACTGAAGCTTTCTTT
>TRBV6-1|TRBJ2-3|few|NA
CASRVGPNQLQYF
TGTGCCAGCAGGGTCGGTCCCAACCAGTTGCAGTATTTT
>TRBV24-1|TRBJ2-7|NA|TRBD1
CATSETGVVYEQYF
TGTGCCACCAGTGAAACAGGGGTCGTCTACGAGCAGTACTTC
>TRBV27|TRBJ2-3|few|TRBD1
CASSSSRTGSTDTQYF
TGTGCCAGCAGTTCCTCGAGGACAGGGAGCACAGATACGCAGTATTTT
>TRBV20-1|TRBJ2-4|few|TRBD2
CSATRTSGSDEQYF
TGCAGTGCCACAAGGACTAGCGGGAGTGATGAGCAGTACTTC
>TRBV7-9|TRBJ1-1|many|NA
CASSLEYTEAFF
TGTGCCAGCAGCTTAGAGTACACTGAAGCTTTCTTT
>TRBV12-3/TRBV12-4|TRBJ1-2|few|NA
CAIHQFLRVGYTF
TGTGCCATCCATCAGTTTCTGAGGGTCGGCTACACCTTC
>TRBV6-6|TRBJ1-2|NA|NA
CASRDQGYYGYTF
TGTGCCAGCAGGGACCAGGGGTACTATGGCTACACCTTC